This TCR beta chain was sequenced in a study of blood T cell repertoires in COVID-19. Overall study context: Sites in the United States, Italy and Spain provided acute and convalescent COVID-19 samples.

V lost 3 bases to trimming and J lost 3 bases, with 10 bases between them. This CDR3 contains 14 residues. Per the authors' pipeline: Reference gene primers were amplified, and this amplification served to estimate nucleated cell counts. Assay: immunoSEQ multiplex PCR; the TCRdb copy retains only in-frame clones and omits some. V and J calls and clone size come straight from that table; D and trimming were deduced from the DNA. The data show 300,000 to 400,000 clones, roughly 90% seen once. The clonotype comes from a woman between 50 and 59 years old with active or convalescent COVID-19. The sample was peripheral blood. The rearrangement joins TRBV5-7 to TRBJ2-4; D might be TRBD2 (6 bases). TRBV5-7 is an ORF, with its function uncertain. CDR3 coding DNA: TGTGCCAGCAGCTGGGGGGACTTCAAAAACATTCAGTACTTC. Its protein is CASSWGDFKNIQYF.